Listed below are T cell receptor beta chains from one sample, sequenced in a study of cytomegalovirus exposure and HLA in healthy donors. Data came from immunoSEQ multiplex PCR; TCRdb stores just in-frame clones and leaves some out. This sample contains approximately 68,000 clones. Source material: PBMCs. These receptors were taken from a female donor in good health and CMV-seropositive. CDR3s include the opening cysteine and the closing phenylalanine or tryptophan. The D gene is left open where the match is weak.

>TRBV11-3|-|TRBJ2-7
TGTGCCAGCAGCCCCCTTCAGGAGGAGTGGTACGAGCAGTACTTC
CASSPLQEEWYEQYF
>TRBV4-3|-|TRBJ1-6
TGCGCCAGCAGCCAAGAGGGGGGGCGAGGGTCCACAGGACCCCTCCACTTT
CASSQEGGRGSTGPLHF
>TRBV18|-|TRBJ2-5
TGTGCCAGCTCACTACAAGAGACCCAGTACTTC
CASSLQETQYF
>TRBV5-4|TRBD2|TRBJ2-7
TGTGCCAGCAGCTGGAAGCGGGAGGCCCCTGGGTACGAGCAGTACTTC
CASSWKREAPGYEQYF
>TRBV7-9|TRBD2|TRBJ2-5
TGTGCCAGCAGCTACCGGACTAGCGGGAGCCAGGAGACCCAGTACTTC
CASSYRTSGSQETQYF
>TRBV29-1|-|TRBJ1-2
TGCAGCGCGGGTACAGGGTTTGGCTACACCTTC
CSAGTGFGYTF
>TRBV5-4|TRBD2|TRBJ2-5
TGTGCCAGCAGTTCGTACCTAGCGGAAGAGACCCAGTACTTC
CASSSYLAEETQYF
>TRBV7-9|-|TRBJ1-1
TGTGCCAGCAGCTTAGTCGTGAGCACTGAAGCTTTCTTT
CASSLVVSTEAFF
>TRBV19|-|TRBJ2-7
TGTGCCAGTAGTATTATTCGGGGGGCCTCCTACGAGCAGTACTTC
CASSIIRGASYEQYF
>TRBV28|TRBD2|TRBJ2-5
TGTGCCAGCAGTCCGACGATAGCGGGAGGGTTTAGGCAAGAGACCCAGTACTTC
CASSPTIAGGFRQETQYF
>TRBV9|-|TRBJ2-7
TGTGCCAGCAGCCCCGGGGTATCTGGGCACGAGCAGTACTTC
CASSPGVSGHEQYF
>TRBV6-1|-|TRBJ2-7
TGTGCCAGCAGTGTCAGCGACTACGAGCAGTACTTC
CASSVSDYEQYF
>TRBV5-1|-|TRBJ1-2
TGCGCCAGCAGCTTTGGCATAGAAGGGTCGGGGGGCTACACCTTC
CASSFGIEGSGGYTF
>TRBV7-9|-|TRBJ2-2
TGTGCCAGCAGCTTTGTCCAGGGCCCCACCGGGGAGCTGTTTTTT
CASSFVQGPTGELFF
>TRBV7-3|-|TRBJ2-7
TGTGCCAGCAGCCAATCAGGGGCTTTGAGGGAGCAGTACTTC
CASSQSGALREQYF
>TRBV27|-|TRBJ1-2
TGTGCCAGCCGGGGAGGGTGGAAAGGGGGCTACACCTTC
CASRGGWKGGYTF
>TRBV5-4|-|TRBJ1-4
TGTGCCAGCAGCTTGGGCCCCTCGGCAACTAATGAAAAACTGTTTTTT
CASSLGPSATNEKLFF
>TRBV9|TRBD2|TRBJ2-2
TGTGCCAGCAGCTTCGGACTAGCGTCGAACACCGGGGAGCTGTTTTTT
CASSFGLASNTGELFF
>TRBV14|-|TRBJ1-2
TGTGCCAGCAGCCCAGGGGTTGGCTACACCTTC
CASSPGVGYTF
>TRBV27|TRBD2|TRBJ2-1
TGTGCCAGCCTTAGGGCGGGGGGGCCTGGTGAGCAGTTCTTC
CASLRAGGPGEQFF
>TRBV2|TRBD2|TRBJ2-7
TGTGCCAGCAGGGGGGTCGGGGGGAGAACCCGCTACGAGCAGTACTTC
CASRGVGGRTRYEQYF
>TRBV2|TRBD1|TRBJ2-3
TGTGCCAGCGAGGACAGGGGCCCAGATACGCAGTATTTT
CASEDRGPDTQYF
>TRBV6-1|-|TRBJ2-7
TGTGCCACGGCAGAAAGGGGTCTCCGTGGCGAGCAGTACTTC
CATAERGLRGEQYF
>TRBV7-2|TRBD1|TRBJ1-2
TGTGCCAGCAGCTTAATGGGGACAGGGACCGGCTACACCTTC
CASSLMGTGTGYTF
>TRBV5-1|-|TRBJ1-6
TGCGCCAGCAGCTCCTCGGCAGGAAGGAATTCACCCCTACACTTT
CASSSSAGRNSPLHF